The sequence of this T cell receptor beta chain was determined in a study of T cell responses to AZD1222 COVID-19 vaccine. Libraries were prepared by immunoSEQ multiplex PCR; TCRdb keeps only in-frame clonotypes and omits some of them. The sample lists 95,000 to 100,000 clones, roughly 84% occurring once. With regard to this clone: Its antigen remains unknown.

The CDR3 has 14 amino acids. The V segment lost 2 bases and the J segment 8 bases; nucleotides outside the gene matches: 8. Per the germline V gene, CDR1 is SGHRS and CDR2 is YFSETQ. Study conclusions and caveats: After the peak T cell response, and only then, were repertoires sampled. Only a handful of AZD1222 recipients, several in all, had baseline seropositivity. At 160-218 and 743-854, vaccine-associated CD4 TCRs were dominant, and they spanned spike.

Some second doses came at about 4 weeks and others at about 12 weeks; these were pooled. The sequencing used peripheral blood, collected 28 days after the second AZD1222 dose. The J gene is TRBJ2-3, the V gene TRBV5-1; 7 bases fit TRBD2. This TCR was recovered from an adult who received the AZD1222 COVID-19 vaccine. The CDR3 protein is CASSLKRERRTQYF. As DNA, the CDR3 is TGCGCCAGCAGCTTAAAGCGGGAAAGACGTACGCAGTATTTT.